What follows are 17 T cell receptor beta chains derived from one specimen sequenced in a study of response to subunit inactivated influenza vaccine. TCRdb recomputed calls from the RT-PCR reads with MiXCR, one row per CDR3 protein. Altogether 290,000 or so distinct CDR3 sequences are present, roughly 22% being singletons, with the ten largest covering 9% to 12%. Specimen: PBMCs from blood, collected about 19 months after vaccination. These receptors came from a man aged 45-69 years who received an inactivated influenza vaccine.

The chain carries TRBV7-9 and TRBJ1-2; 7 bases agree with TRBD1. Germline V gives CDR1 SEHNR, CDR2 FQNEAQ (reference sequence). This CDR3 is built from 13 residues. Trimming took 8 bases from V and 8 from J; bases not matched to a gene: 11. The CDR3 DNA reads as TGTGCCAGCGGAGACACAGGGGACAAGGGCTACACCTTC. Translating it yields CASGDTGDKGYTF.

This clonotype was picked up many times. The chain recombines TRBV9 with TRBJ2-1; 8 nucleotides match TRBD2. Germline V lookup: CDR1 SGDLS, CDR2 YYNGEE. V shed 1 base and J 2 bases; nucleotides not matched to a gene: 14. The CDR3 loop spans 19 amino acids. This CDR3 reads CASSVFALAGKGPYNEQFF. CDR3 sequence (DNA): TGTGCCAGCAGCGTATTTGCTTTAGCGGGAAAGGGGCCCTACAATGAGCAGTTCTTC.

The chain joins TRBV7-9 to TRBJ2-2; TRBD2 matches at 9 bases. V was pared by 4 bases and J by 3 bases, with 6 bases of the junction left unmatched. CDR3 length equals 16 residues. The germline V gene has CDR1 SEHNR and CDR2 FQNEAQ (reference sequence). The DNA for the CDR3 is TGTGCCAGCAGCTATAGCGGGGGAGATTACACCGGGGAGCTGTTTTTT. It yields the protein CASSYSGGDYTGELFF.

This clonotype was recorded a few times. The chain has TRBV6-2 or TRBV6-3 and TRBJ1-1; 7 bases align to TRBD1. The CDR3 runs to 13 residues. CDR1 and CDR2 (germline): MNHEY, SVGEGT. V shed 0 bases and J 6 bases; nucleotides not matched to a gene: 1. The CDR3 sequence is CASSYSTGAEAFF. Written as DNA, the CDR3 is TGTGCCAGCAGTTACTCTACAGGGGCTGAAGCTTTCTTT.

This clonotype was seen at least ten times. The rearrangement links TRBV6-5 to TRBJ1-2; TRBD1 matches 9 bases. The CDR3 runs to 15 residues. J gave up 2 bases and V 4 bases, and 5 bases lay outside the gene matches. Per the germline V gene, CDR1 is MNHEY and CDR2 is SVGAGI. CDR3 sequence reads: CASSWAGQGNYGYTF. DNA of the CDR3: TGTGCCAGCAGTTGGGCCGGACAGGGGAACTATGGCTACACCTTC.

This chain connects TRBV12-3 or TRBV12-4 to TRBJ2-1; D gene uncertain. The CDR3 spans 15 residues. Trimming cost V 6 bases and J 4 bases, with 16 bases left between them. The CDR3 here is CASSSTENNYNEQFF. The CDR3 coding sequence is TGTGCCAGCAGCTCAACAGAAAATAATTACAATGAGCAGTTCTTC.

There are a few counts of this clonotype. The chain employs TRBV6-1 and TRBJ1-4; TRBD1 might be the D (5 bases). The CDR3 runs 15 residues. Germline lookup yields CDR1 MNHNS and CDR2 SASEGT. V was shortened by 5 bases and J by 3 bases, with 13 bases between the two germline ends. CDR3 sequence reads: CASSPQTVSNEKLFF. In DNA form, the CDR3 reads TGTGCCAGCAGTCCGCAGACAGTCTCTAATGAAAAACTGTTTTTT.

The chain carries TRBV20-1 and TRBJ2-1; 11 bases are a match to TRBD2. This CDR3 comprises 14 residues. Germline CDR1 and CDR2: DFQATT and SNEGSKA (reference sequence). After removal of 7 bases from V and 5 bases from J, the junction contained 7 bases not matched to a gene. The CDR3 DNA reads TGCAGTGTTATCCTAGCGGGGGGAAACAATGAGCAGTTCTTC. Amino acid sequence: CSVILAGGNNEQFF.

This clonotype has only a few counts. This chain connects TRBV6-1 to TRBJ1-2; the D is unclear. Per germline, CDR1 MNHNS and CDR2 SASEGT. V gave up 4 bases and J gave up 4 bases, with 4 bases separating them. The CDR3 is made up of 11 amino acids. This CDR3 is CASSALYGYTF. The CDR3 DNA reads TGTGCCAGCAGTGCTCTCTATGGCTACACCTTC.

J is TRBJ2-1 and V is TRBV6-2 or TRBV6-3, with 7 positions matching TRBD2. CDR3 length equals 11 residues. Per the germline V gene, CDR1 is MNHEY and CDR2 is SVGEGT. The ends lost 8 bases at V and 9 bases at J; junction bases unmatched: 4. CDR3 nucleotide sequence: TGTGCCAGCTCCGGGGGGACTGAGCAGTTCTTC. Amino acids: CASSGGTEQFF.

This clonotype was seen a handful of times. The rearrangement links TRBV12-3 or TRBV12-4 to TRBJ2-3, with D perhaps matching TRBD1 or TRBD2 (5 bases each). Trimming stripped 5 bases from V and 5 bases from J, with 17 bases between. The CDR3 contains 15 residues. The CDR3 protein is CASSPSGGMKDTQYF. The CDR3 nucleotides are TGTGCCAGCAGTCCAAGTGGGGGTATGAAAGATACGCAGTATTTT.

This clonotype was seen a few times. The rearrangement links TRBV6-1 to TRBJ2-2, with TRBD1 matching over 9 bases. Trimming took 6 bases from V and 7 from J; bases not matched to a gene: 6. The CDR3 length is 14 residues. CDR1 MNHNS and CDR2 SASEGT come from the germline V gene. CDR3 loop: CASRNRGHVGELFF. For the CDR3, the DNA is TGTGCCAGCAGGAACAGGGGGCACGTCGGGGAGCTGTTTTTT.

This clonotype turned up a few times. V usage is TRBV6-2 or TRBV6-3 and J usage is TRBJ2-1, with TRBD2 matching over 12 bases. The junction had 5 bases not matched to a gene; V was cut back by 7 bases and J by 4 bases. This CDR3 has 15 amino acids. The V gene's germline CDR1 is MNHEY and CDR2 SVGEGT. Written as DNA, the CDR3 is TGTGCCAGCATCCTAGCGGGAGGGCGATACAATGAGCAGTTCTTC. It translates to CASILAGGRYNEQFF.

This clonotype was counted between two and nine times. The chain recombines TRBV14 with TRBJ1-4; D gene ambiguous. V was pared by 0 bases and J by 7 bases, with 18 bases between. The CDR3 has 17 residues. Germline-derived CDR1 and CDR2 are SGHDN and FVKESK. CDR3 residues: CASSQDKIIRVGEKLFF. The DNA for the CDR3 is TGTGCCAGCAGCCAAGATAAGATTATACGGGTCGGTGAAAAACTGTTTTTT.

V and J are TRBV19 and TRBJ2-2; a possible D gene is TRBD1 (5 bases). Germline V gene data show CDR1 as LNHDA and CDR2 as SQIVND (reference sequence). The CDR3 length is 14 residues. V lost 7 bases to trimming and J lost 7 bases, with 16 bases between them. Here the CDR3 DNA reads TGTGCCAGTACCCTATGGGGCGTCGGCGGGGAGCTGTTTTTT. It is translated as CASTLWGVGGELFF.

The table lists this clonotype with a few counts. CDR3 amino acids: CASSITRDQAEAFF. In DNA, the CDR3 is TGTGCCAGCAGCATTACCAGGGATCAGGCTGAAGCTTTCTTT. The V and J genes are TRBV7-2 and TRBJ1-1; possibly TRBD1 for D (5 bases). The CDR3 sequence is 14 residues long. The germline V gene has CDR1 SGHTA and CDR2 FQGNSA. V lost 5 bases and J 6 bases, leaving 16 bases between the germline ends.

This clonotype is a singleton in its sample. This may be a read error, as it is one base from a much larger clone. The chain carries TRBV4-1 and TRBJ2-1, with 7 bases aligning to TRBD1. Germline V gene sequence: CDR1 MGHRA, CDR2 YSYEKL. CDR3 length: 14 residues. The CDR3, as DNA: TGCGCCAGCAGACAAGGTCGGACAGGCAATGAGCAGTTCTTC. As protein: CASRQGRTGNEQFF.